The clone carrying this T cell receptor beta chain showed up just a few times. This entry comes from a study of response to subunit inactivated influenza vaccine. TCRdb itself ran the RT-PCR reads through MiXCR, one entry per CDR3 protein. Of under 850,000 distinct CDR3 sequences listed, less than 20% are singletons. Germline V gene lookup returns CDR1 WNHNN and CDR2 SYGVQD (reference sequence). This CDR3 is 15 amino acids long. J lost 3 bases, V lost 3 bases, and 3 bases had no gene match. The J gene is TRBJ2-3, the V gene TRBV10-1, with 10 bases fitting TRBD2. Material: PBMCs from blood, obtained less than 6 days after vaccination. The receptor was derived from a man aged 45-65 years who received an inactivated influenza vaccine. CDR3 nucleotide sequence: TGCGCCAGCAGTGACAGCGGGGGGGCGACAGATACGCAGTATTTT. It yields the protein CASSDSGGATDTQYF.